The entry below describes one TCR beta chain. Its antigen is not identified. TCRdb's table, derived via immunoSEQ multiplex PCR, lists solely in-frame clones and lacks some. The sample shows about 270,000 clones, approximately 76% of them seen only once. These data are taken from a study of cytotoxic CD8 clonotypes in ibrutinib-treated CLL. As for the study in general: Partial response occurred in about 25 patients and complete response in 2; at median around 5.5 years, approximately 14 remained remitted and approximately twelve progressed. On average, each sample had some 250,000 productive templates and around 100,000 productive rearrangements.

General study findings and limits: Sustained-remission and progressing patients had unequal sampling times. Clonotypes that were public were uncommon, and they contracted or stayed stable on treatment.

Germline CDR1 MNHEY, CDR2 SVGAGI. The trim removed 6 bases at V and 2 bases at J, leaving 3 bases unmatched. The CDR3 is made up of 14 amino acids. The sample in question was PBMCs, obtained at disease progression, from a patient treated with ibrutinib. This sequence originates from a human donor with chronic lymphocytic leukemia. The rearrangement links TRBV6-5 to TRBJ2-1; 8 bases agree with TRBD2. The CDR3 nucleotides are TGTGCCAGCAGAACTAGCGGAGCCTACAATGAGCAGTTCTTC. As protein: CASRTSGAYNEQFF.